This TCR beta chain comes out of a study of tissue T cells after allogeneic stem cell transplantation (dated by TCRdb to 2021 to 2024). As for the study more broadly: The study profiled TCR beta repertoires across many tissues from research autopsies of patients with and without GVHD, plus mouse models of GVHD. The human arm was a prospective observational study without blinding or randomization. Summary of the overall study and its limitations: Which tissue TCRs were alloreactive or antigen-specific was not determined in the study, and some of the clones might have been host cells that persisted. Only a few T cell clones appeared in more than one patient, yet motif-based clustering showed tissue-specific repertoire signatures that were shared between patients. Within patients, how anatomically similar tissues were was a major factor shaping TCR repertoire composition, regardless of disease or transplant status. In both patients and mice, T cells from blood and spleen picked up only a limited part of the TCR repertoire that was detected in tissues. Sampling depth was acknowledged as a limitation, and the patient cohort was both small and clinically heterogeneous.

Note on this clone: Its antigen remains undetermined. Gene labels and germline sequences for this entry follow the mouse. The missing CDR3 end, 1 residue past where the read stops, is filled in from the germline J gene. In the same sample, other DNA sequences code for this CDR3.

The CDR3, cysteine through phenylalanine, is 14 amino acids long. Part of the CDR3 DNA is given, 39 bases translated from base 1. For CDR1 and CDR2, the germline V gene lists GKSSPN and SITVG. The junction shows trimming of 1 base on V and 3 bases on J, plus 13 bases between the germline ends. Library preparation used the immunoSEQ multiplex PCR assay. Adaptive Biotechnologies performed the TCRbeta CDR3 sequencing at survey depth and reported CDR3 sequences, V/J genes, productive frequency and template counts. TCR beta CDR3 regions were amplified from genomic DNA instead of RNA. In the original analysis: Jensen-Shannon divergence was used to quantify pairwise repertoire overlap between tissues, with a value of 1 meaning complete divergence and a value of 0 meaning identical repertoires. Tissues were clustered by single-linkage agglomerative hierarchical clustering of pairwise JSD values and displayed as dendrograms. GLIPH2 was run on all patient samples with simulation_depth 1000, kmer_min_depth 3, cdr3_length_cutoff 8, keeping groups with more than two unique CDR3s. In a standardized tissue-overlap score, Jaccard GLIPH-group overlap across patients was extrapolated to a standard repertoire size of 1000 clones. To look at how diversity was associated with clinical or experimental variables, linear mixed-effect models were used, with tissue treated as a fixed effect and individual treated as a random effect. What TCRdb holds here is the immuneACCESS table cut down to in-frame rearrangements. Part of the clones is not present; checked against another copy, under half of the missing clones reflect an unresolved V gene, and the others are unexplained. V and J calls and clone size come straight from that table; D and trimming were deduced from the DNA. This sample holds 15,000 to 20,000 clones; less than 85% were observed only once. The ten largest clones capture almost 0.95% of the sample.

Before genomic DNA isolation with the DNeasy Blood & Tissue Kit, mouse tissues were minced with razor blades in buffered saline. The sequence joins TRBV31 to TRBJ2-7; TRBD1 could be the D gene, as 8 bases match. The TCR was taken from a female BALB/c mouse in good health. The haplotype of this strain at the MHC is H2-d. What was sequenced was spleen. The CDR3 region: CAWSPQGGLYEQYF. The CDR3 DNA, read in part, is TGTGCCTGGAGTCCACAGGGGGGCCTCTATGAACAGTAC.